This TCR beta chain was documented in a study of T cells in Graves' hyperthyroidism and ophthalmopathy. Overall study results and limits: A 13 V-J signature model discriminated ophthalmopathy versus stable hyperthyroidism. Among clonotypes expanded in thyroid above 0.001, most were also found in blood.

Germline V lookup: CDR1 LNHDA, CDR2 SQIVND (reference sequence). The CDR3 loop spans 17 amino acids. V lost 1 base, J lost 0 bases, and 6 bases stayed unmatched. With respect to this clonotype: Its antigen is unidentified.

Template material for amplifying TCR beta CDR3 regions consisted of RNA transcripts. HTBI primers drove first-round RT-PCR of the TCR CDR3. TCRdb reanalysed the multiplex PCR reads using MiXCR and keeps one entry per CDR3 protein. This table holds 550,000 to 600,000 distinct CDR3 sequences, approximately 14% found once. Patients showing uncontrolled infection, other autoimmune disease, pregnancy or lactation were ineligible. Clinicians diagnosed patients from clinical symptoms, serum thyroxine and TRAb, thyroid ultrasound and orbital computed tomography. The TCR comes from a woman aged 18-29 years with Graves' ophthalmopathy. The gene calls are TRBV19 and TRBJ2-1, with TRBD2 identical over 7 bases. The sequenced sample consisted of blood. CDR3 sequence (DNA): TGTGCCAGTAGTATAGGGGGGAGGGTCAGCTCCTACAATGAGCAGTTCTTC. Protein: CASSIGGRVSSYNEQFF.